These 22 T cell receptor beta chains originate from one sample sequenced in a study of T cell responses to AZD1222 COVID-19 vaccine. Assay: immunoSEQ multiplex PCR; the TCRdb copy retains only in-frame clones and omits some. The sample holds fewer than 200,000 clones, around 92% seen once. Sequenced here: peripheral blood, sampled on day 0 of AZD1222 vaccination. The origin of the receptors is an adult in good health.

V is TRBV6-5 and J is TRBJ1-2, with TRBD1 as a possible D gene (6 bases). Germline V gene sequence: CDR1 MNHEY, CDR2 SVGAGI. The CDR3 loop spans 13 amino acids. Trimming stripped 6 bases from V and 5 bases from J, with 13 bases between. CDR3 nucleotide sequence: TGTGCCAGCAGCCGGACAGTTGGGTATGGCTACACCTTC. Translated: CASSRTVGYGYTF.

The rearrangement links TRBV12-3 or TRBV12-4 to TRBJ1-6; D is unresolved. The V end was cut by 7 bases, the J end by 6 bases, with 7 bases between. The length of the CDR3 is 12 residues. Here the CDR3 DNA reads TGTGCCAGCACGGCGTCTAATTCACCCCTCCACTTT. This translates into CASTASNSPLHF.

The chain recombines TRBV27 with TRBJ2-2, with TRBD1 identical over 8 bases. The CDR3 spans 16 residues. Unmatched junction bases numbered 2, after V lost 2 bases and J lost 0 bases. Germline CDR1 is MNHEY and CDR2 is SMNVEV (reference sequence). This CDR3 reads CASSLGQGPNTGELFF. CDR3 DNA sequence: TGTGCCAGCAGTTTAGGACAGGGCCCGAACACCGGGGAGCTGTTTTTT.

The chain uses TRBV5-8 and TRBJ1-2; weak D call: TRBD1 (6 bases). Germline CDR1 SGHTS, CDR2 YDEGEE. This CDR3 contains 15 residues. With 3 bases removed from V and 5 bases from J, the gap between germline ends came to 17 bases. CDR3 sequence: CASSSHRVVIYGYTF. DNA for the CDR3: TGTGCCAGCAGCTCTCACAGGGTGGTTATTTATGGCTACACCTTC.

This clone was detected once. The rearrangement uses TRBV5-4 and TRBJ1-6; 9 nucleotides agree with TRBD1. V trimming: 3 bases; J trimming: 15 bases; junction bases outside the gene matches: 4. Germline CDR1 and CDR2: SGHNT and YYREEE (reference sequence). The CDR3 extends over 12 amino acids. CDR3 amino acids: CASSWGQGVLHF. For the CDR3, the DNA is TGTGCCAGCAGCTGGGGACAGGGCGTCCTCCACTTT.

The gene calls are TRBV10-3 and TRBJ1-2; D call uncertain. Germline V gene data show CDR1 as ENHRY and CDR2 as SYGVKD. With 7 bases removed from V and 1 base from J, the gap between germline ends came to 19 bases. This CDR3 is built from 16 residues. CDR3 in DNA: TGTGCCATCAAAACCCTGGCCGAATCCGGTAACTATGGCTACACCTTC. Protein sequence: CAIKTLAESGNYGYTF.

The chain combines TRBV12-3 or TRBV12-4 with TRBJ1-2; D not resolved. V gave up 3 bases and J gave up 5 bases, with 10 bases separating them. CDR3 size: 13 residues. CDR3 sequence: CASSFAPVYGYTF. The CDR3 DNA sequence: TGTGCCAGCAGTTTTGCCCCCGTTTATGGCTACACCTTC.

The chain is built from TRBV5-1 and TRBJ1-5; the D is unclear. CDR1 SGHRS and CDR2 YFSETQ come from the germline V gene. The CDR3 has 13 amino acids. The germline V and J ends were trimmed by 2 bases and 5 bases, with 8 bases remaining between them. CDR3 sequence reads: CASSLARDQPQHF. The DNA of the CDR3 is TGCGCCAGCAGCTTAGCAAGGGATCAGCCCCAGCATTTT.

The CDR3: CASSLYSGQGYEQYF. The CDR3 DNA reads as TGTGCCAGCAGTTTATATTCCGGACAGGGCTACGAGCAGTACTTC. V usage is TRBV27 and J usage is TRBJ2-7; 8 bases fit TRBD1. This CDR3 has 15 residues. The germline V gene encodes CDR1 MNHEY and CDR2 SMNVEV (reference sequence). V was clipped by 1 base and J by 3 bases; unmatched bases: 5.

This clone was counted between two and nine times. CDR3 in amino acids: CASSLVGAVGNQPQHF. The CDR3 DNA reads TGTGCCAGCAGCTTGGTTGGGGCGGTGGGCAATCAGCCCCAGCATTTT. The chain has TRBV5-5 and TRBJ1-5; tentatively, D is TRBD1 (5 bases). Germline-derived CDR1 and CDR2 are SGHKS and YYEKEE (reference sequence). The CDR3 runs to 16 residues. V was cut by 0 bases and J by 2 bases, with 12 bases left in between.

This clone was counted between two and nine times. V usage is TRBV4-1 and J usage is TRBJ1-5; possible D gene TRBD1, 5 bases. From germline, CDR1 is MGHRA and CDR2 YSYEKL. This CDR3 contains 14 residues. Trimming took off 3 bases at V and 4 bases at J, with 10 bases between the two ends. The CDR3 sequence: CASSQWDENQPQHF. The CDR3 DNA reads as TGCGCCAGCAGCCAGTGGGACGAAAATCAGCCCCAGCATTTT.

CDR3 DNA sequence: TGTGCCAGCATTCGCCGACTTCTGGGGAACACTGAAGCTTTCTTT. It is translated as CASIRRLLGNTEAFF. The chain couples TRBV28 to TRBJ1-1, with D uncertain. The CDR3 is 15 amino acids. Trimming took off 7 bases at V and 1 base at J, with 16 bases between the two ends. The germline gives CDR1 MDHEN, CDR2 SYDVKM.

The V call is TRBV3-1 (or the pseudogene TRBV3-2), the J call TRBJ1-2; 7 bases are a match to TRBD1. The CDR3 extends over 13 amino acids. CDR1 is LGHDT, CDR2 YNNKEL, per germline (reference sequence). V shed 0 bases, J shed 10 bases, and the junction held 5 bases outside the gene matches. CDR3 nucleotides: TGTGCCAGCAGCCAAGACCACAGGGGAACCTACACCTTC. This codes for CASSQDHRGTYTF.

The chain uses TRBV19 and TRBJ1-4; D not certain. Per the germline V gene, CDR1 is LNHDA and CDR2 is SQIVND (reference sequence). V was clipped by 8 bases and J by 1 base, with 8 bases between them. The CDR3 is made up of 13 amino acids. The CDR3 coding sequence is TGTGCCAGTCGGATCCAAACTAATGAAAAACTGTTTTTT. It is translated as CASRIQTNEKLFF. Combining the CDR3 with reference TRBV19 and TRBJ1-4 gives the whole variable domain DGGITQSPKYLFRKEGQNVTLSCEQNLNHDAMYWYRQDPGQGLRLIYYSQIVNDFQKGDIAEGYSVSREKKESFPLTVTSAQKNPTAFYLCASRIQTNEKLFFGSGTQLSVL.

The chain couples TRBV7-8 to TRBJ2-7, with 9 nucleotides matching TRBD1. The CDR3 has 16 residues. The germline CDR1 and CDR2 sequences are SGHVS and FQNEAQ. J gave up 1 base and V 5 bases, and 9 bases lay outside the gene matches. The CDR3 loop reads CASSRGRDRVSYEQYF. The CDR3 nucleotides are TGTGCCAGCAGCCGTGGGAGGGACAGGGTGTCCTACGAGCAGTACTTC.

The CDR3 here is CASSNGGSMNTEAFF. In DNA form, the CDR3 reads TGTGCCAGCAGCAACGGGGGCAGCATGAACACTGAAGCTTTCTTT. This chain joins TRBV7-2 and TRBJ1-1; possibly TRBD1 for D (6 bases). Trimming left V 5 bases short and J 0 bases short, with 13 bases between. Germline CDR1 reads SGHTA; CDR2 reads FQGNSA. This CDR3 region has 15 residues.

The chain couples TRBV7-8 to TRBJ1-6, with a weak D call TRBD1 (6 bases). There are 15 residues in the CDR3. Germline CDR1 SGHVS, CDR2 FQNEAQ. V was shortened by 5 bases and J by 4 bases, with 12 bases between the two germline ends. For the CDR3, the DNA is TGTGCCAGCAGCACCCAGGGACATTATAATTCACCCCTCCACTTT. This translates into CASSTQGHYNSPLHF.

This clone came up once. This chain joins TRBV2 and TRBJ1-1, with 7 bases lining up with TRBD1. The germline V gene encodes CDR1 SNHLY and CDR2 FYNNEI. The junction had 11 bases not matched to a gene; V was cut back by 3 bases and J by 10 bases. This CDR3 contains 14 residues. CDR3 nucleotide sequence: TGTGCCAGCAGTGAGTACGAGGGGGCGGTTCGAGCTTTCTTT. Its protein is CASSEYEGAVRAFF.

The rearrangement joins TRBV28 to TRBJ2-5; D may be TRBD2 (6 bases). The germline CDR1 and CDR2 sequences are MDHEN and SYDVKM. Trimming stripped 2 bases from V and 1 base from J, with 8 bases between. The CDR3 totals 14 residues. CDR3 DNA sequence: TGTGCCAGCAGTTTAGCGGGGAGCCAAGAGACCCAGTACTTC. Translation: CASSLAGSQETQYF.

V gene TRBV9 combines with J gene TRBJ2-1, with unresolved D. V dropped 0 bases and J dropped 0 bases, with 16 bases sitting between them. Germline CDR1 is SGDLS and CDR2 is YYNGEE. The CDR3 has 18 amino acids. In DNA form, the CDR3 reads TGTGCCAGCAGCGTAGCTCCGATTGGCAGGAGCTCCTACAATGAGCAGTTCTTC. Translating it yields CASSVAPIGRSSYNEQFF.

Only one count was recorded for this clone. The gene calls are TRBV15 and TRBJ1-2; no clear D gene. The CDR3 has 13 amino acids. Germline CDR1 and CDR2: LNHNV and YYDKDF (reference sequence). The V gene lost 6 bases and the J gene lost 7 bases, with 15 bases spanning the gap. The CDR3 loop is CATSTRSTAGYTF. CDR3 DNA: TGTGCCACCAGTACACGGTCAACGGCTGGCTACACCTTC.

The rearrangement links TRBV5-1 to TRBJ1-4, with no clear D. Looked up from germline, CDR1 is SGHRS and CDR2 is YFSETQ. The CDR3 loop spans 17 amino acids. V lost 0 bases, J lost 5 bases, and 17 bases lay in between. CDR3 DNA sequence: TGCGCCAGCAGCTTGGAGGGTACGCAAGGGATGAATGAAAAACTGTTTTTT. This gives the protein CASSLEGTQGMNEKLFF.